The 22 T cell receptor beta chains presented below share a single source sample, sequenced in a study of OX40 agonist ivuxolimab in advanced cancers. Profiling relied on immunoSEQ multiplex PCR, and the TCRdb table lists in-frame clones only, not all of them. This sample has around 40,000 clones, with around 80% found just once. Sequencing was performed on CD4+ or CD8+ T cells sorted from blood, taken in a trial of the OX40 agonist ivuxolimab. Receptor source: an adult with an advanced solid tumor such as melanoma, head and neck, liver or kidney cancer.

This sequence joins TRBV6-5 and TRBJ1-1, with D possibly being TRBD1 (6 bases). V lost 2 bases, J lost 4 bases, and 11 bases lay in between. Per germline, CDR1 MNHEY and CDR2 SVGAGI. The CDR3 sequence is 14 residues long. CDR3 nucleotides: TGTGCCAGCAGTTACGAGGGGGGAGGCACTGAAGCTTTCTTT. This codes for CASSYEGGGTEAFF.

The chain recombines TRBV27 with TRBJ2-5, with TRBD2 matching 9 bases. The CDR3 spans 14 residues. Germline V gene lookup returns CDR1 MNHEY and CDR2 SMNVEV (reference sequence). V shed 2 bases, J shed 11 bases, and the junction held 9 bases outside the gene matches. CDR3: CASSLRSREGRQYF. CDR3 sequence (DNA): TGTGCCAGCAGTTTACGGTCGCGGGAGGGCCGGCAGTACTTC.

This clone was observed a single time. This chain connects TRBV5-4 to TRBJ2-1; 7 bases are shared with TRBD2. CDR1 and CDR2 (germline): SGHNT, YYREEE (reference sequence). The CDR3 loop spans 15 amino acids. The V gene end was trimmed by 6 bases and the J gene end by 6 bases; junction bases not matched to a gene: 12. Here the CDR3 DNA reads TGTGCCAGCACCCCGAGGGCTAGCGGTACCAATGAGCAGTTCTTC. It yields the protein CASTPRASGTNEQFF.

CDR3 in amino acids: CASSVGLGRAAETQYF. The CDR3 region has the DNA TGTGCCAGCAGCGTAGGGCTCGGGAGGGCAGCAGAGACCCAGTACTTC. The chain uses TRBV9 and TRBJ2-5; the match to TRBD2 covers 8 bases. CDR3 length: 16 amino acids. Germline V gene data show CDR1 as SGDLS and CDR2 as YYNGEE. The ends lost 0 bases at V and 4 bases at J; junction bases unmatched: 8.

The chain links TRBV11-2 to TRBJ2-7, with D perhaps given as TRBD1 or TRBD2 (5 bases each). The CDR3 runs to 14 residues. V was cut by 1 base and J by 5 bases, with 12 bases left in between. Germline assignment: CDR1 SGHAT and CDR2 FQNNGV. The CDR3 coding sequence is TGTGCCAGCAGCTTAGTTCCAGGGACGCACGAGCAGTACTTC. Residues: CASSLVPGTHEQYF.

V and J are TRBV10-2 and TRBJ2-4; 13 nucleotides line up with TRBD2. CDR3 length equals 17 residues. Germline V gene data show CDR1 as WSHSY and CDR2 as SAAADI. The trim removed 0 bases at V and 6 bases at J, leaving 5 bases unmatched. The CDR3 region has the DNA TGCGCCAGCAGTGAGTCGACGGGACTAGCGGGGTTAAACATTCAGTACTTC. Protein sequence: CASSESTGLAGLNIQYF.

CDR3 nucleotide sequence: TGTGCCAGCTCACCTTTGCCGGTTGCGACCAAAAACATTCAGTACTTC. The encoded protein is CASSPLPVATKNIQYF. This chain connects TRBV18 to TRBJ2-4; D gene unclear. Germline V gives CDR1 KGHSH, CDR2 LQKENI. V shed 3 bases and J shed 2 bases, with 14 bases lying between them. CDR3 length equals 16 residues.

The chain has TRBV15 and TRBJ1-5, with TRBD1 as a possible D gene (6 bases). The CDR3 is made up of 14 amino acids. The germline V gene has CDR1 LNHNV and CDR2 YYDKDF (reference sequence). The V gene lost 4 bases and the J gene lost 3 bases, with 10 bases spanning the gap. CDR3 nucleotides: TGTGCCACCAGCAAGGGGGGCACCAATCAGCCCCAGCATTTT. Encoded protein: CATSKGGTNQPQHF.

J is TRBJ2-1 and V is TRBV7-3; D might be TRBD2 (6 bases). V was pared by 7 bases and J by 7 bases, with 11 bases between. The germline V gene has CDR1 SGHTA and CDR2 FQGTGA. CDR3 length: 12 amino acids. The CDR3: CASTGGGNEQFF. In DNA, the CDR3 is TGTGCCAGCACCGGGGGTGGTAATGAGCAGTTCTTC.

The chain carries TRBV11-1 and TRBJ1-1; D not resolved. CDR1 SGHAT and CDR2 FQDESV come from the germline V gene (reference sequence). The CDR3 has 12 amino acids. V was pared by 6 bases and J by 8 bases, with 13 bases between. The CDR3 here is CASSPTGYEAFF. CDR3 bases: TGTGCCAGCAGTCCAACGGGGTACGAAGCTTTCTTT.

The rearrangement uses TRBV7-8 and TRBJ2-1; D call uncertain. The germline V and J ends were trimmed by 6 bases and 3 bases, with 9 bases remaining between them. CDR1 is SGHVS, CDR2 FQNEAQ, per germline. The CDR3 is made up of 13 amino acids. In DNA, the CDR3 is TGTGCCAGCAGTCCTCAGTACTACAATGAGCAGTTCTTC. Residues: CASSPQYYNEQFF.

This chain uses TRBV11-1 with TRBJ2-1; a possible D gene is TRBD1 (5 bases). V shed 2 bases and J shed 10 bases, with 21 bases lying between them. There are 16 residues in the CDR3. The germline gives CDR1 SGHAT, CDR2 FQDESV (reference sequence). DNA for the CDR3: TGTGCCAGCAGCTTAACGGGTGCCTGGGCTAAGGGGGAGCAGTTCTTC. It specifies CASSLTGAWAKGEQFF.

The chain carries TRBV19 and TRBJ2-3, with TRBD2 matching over 7 bases. This CDR3 has 16 amino acids. Germline V gives CDR1 LNHDA, CDR2 SQIVND (reference sequence). V dropped 1 base and J dropped 3; count of bases not matched to a gene: 7. Here the CDR3 reads CASSIGPRGSTDTQYF. CDR3 bases: TGTGCCAGTAGTATAGGGCCCCGCGGGAGTACAGATACGCAGTATTTT. Combining the CDR3 with reference TRBV19 and TRBJ2-3 gives the whole variable domain DGGITQSPKYLFRKEGQNVTLSCEQNLNHDAMYWYRQDPGQGLRLIYYSQIVNDFQKGDIAEGYSVSREKKESFPLTVTSAQKNPTAFYLCASSIGPRGSTDTQYFGPGTRLTVL.

The rearrangement joins TRBV30 to TRBJ1-6, with 9 bases that match TRBD1. CDR1 is GTSNPN, CDR2 SVGIG, per germline (reference sequence). This CDR3 comprises 17 residues. Losses at the gene ends were 0 bases for V and 1 base for J; bases not matched to a gene: 4. The CDR3 loop is CAWSVVTGGSYNSPLHF. The CDR3, as DNA: TGTGCCTGGAGTGTCGTGACAGGGGGATCCTATAATTCACCCCTCCACTTT.

The CDR3 region is CATSRDGTGGTDTQYF. In DNA, the CDR3 is TGTGCCACCAGCAGAGATGGGACAGGGGGCACAGATACGCAGTATTTT. J is TRBJ2-3 and V is TRBV15; TRBD1 matches 10 bases. CDR3 length equals 16 residues. V was clipped by 0 bases and J by 1 base; unmatched bases: 1. Per germline, CDR1 LNHNV and CDR2 YYDKDF (reference sequence).

The chain combines TRBV11-1 with TRBJ2-5; D might be TRBD2 (6 bases). Per germline, CDR1 SGHAT and CDR2 FQDESV (reference sequence). This CDR3 is 15 amino acids long. V was shortened by 5 bases and J by 0 bases, with 13 bases between the two germline ends. The CDR3 DNA sequence: TGTGCCAGCAGCCCGACACGGGGGTACCAAGAGACCCAGTACTTC. It is translated as CASSPTRGYQETQYF.

The V and J genes are TRBV7-6 and TRBJ2-3, with 7 bases that match TRBD1. V trimming: 4 bases; J trimming: 1 base; junction bases outside the gene matches: 2. The CDR3 is 14 amino acids. Germline CDR1 and CDR2: SGHVS and FNYEAQ. CDR3 bases: TGTGCCAGCAGCTCTGGACAGGGCACAGATACGCAGTATTTT. It is translated as CASSSGQGTDTQYF.

The V gene is TRBV27, the J gene TRBJ2-7, with 14 bases matching TRBD2. The CDR3 has 15 residues. Germline V CDR1 and CDR2: MNHEY, SMNVEV (reference sequence). The junction had 7 bases not matched to a gene; V was cut back by 5 bases and J by 7 bases. The CDR3 loop is CASSRLAGGGWEQYF. DNA of the CDR3: TGTGCCAGCAGTCGACTAGCGGGAGGGGGTTGGGAGCAGTACTTC.

The V gene is TRBV6-1, the J gene TRBJ1-2; D unclear. Trimming took off 5 bases at V and 7 bases at J, with 14 bases between the two ends. Per germline, CDR1 MNHNS and CDR2 SASEGT. The CDR3 runs 13 residues. The CDR3 DNA reads as TGTGCCAGCAGTTTGACAAATCTAGGTGGCTACACCTTC. Its translation: CASSLTNLGGYTF.

The chain carries TRBV6-6 and TRBJ1-1; perhaps TRBD1 as D (5 bases). Trimming left V 9 bases short and J 1 base short, with 15 bases between. This CDR3 has 14 amino acids. CDR1 is MNHNY, CDR2 SVGAGI, per germline (reference sequence). CDR3 DNA: TGTGCCAGTAGACCCCGGCAGGGGAACACTGAAGCTTTCTTT. Residues: CASRPRQGNTEAFF.

The chain employs TRBV5-1 and TRBJ2-7; D call uncertain. Germline assignment: CDR1 SGHRS and CDR2 YFSETQ. The CDR3 spans 14 residues. Trimming cost V 0 bases and J 0 bases, with 7 bases left between them. Here the CDR3 DNA reads TGCGCCAGCAGCTTGGAAGCATTCTCCTACGAGCAGTACTTC. Amino acid sequence: CASSLEAFSYEQYF.

This chain joins TRBV5-6 and TRBJ1-6; 9 bases agree with TRBD1. CDR1 SGHDT and CDR2 YYEEEE come from the germline V gene. The CDR3 totals 16 residues. Germline trimming cut 2 bases from V and 7 bases from J; bases unmatched to any gene: 7. The CDR3: CASSFGRGQGNSPLHF. The DNA for the CDR3 is TGTGCCAGCAGCTTTGGCCGGGGACAGGGAAATTCACCCCTCCACTTT.